Following are 23 T cell receptor beta chains from one sample sequenced in a study of blood T cell repertoires in COVID-19. Using immunoSEQ multiplex PCR, the repertoire was profiled, and TCRdb retains in-frame clones only, with some absent. The data show approximately 70,000 clones, 88% seen once. Sequenced input: peripheral blood. These receptors all come from a human donor in a cohort sampled during active COVID-19.

This chain joins TRBV10-1 and TRBJ2-5, with a weak D call TRBD2 (6 bases). Germline V lookup: CDR1 WNHNN, CDR2 SYGVQD (reference sequence). Trimming took off 3 bases at V and 7 bases at J, with 12 bases between the two ends. The CDR3 is made up of 13 amino acids. CDR3 amino acids: CASSESVGGTQYF. The CDR3 bases are TGCGCCAGCAGTGAATCTGTGGGGGGGACCCAGTACTTC.

This chain uses TRBV7-9 with TRBJ2-3; D is perhaps TRBD2 (5 bases). Looked up from germline, CDR1 is SEHNR and CDR2 is FQNEAQ (reference sequence). The ends were cut back, 4 bases at V and 2 bases at J, with 13 bases in the middle. There are 15 residues in the CDR3. The CDR3 loop reads CASSWTGESTDTQYF. The CDR3 DNA reads TGTGCCAGCAGCTGGACTGGAGAGTCCACAGATACGCAGTATTTT.

Only one count was recorded for this clone. This chain links TRBV10-1 with TRBJ2-1; D possibly corresponds to TRBD2 (5 bases). Per the germline V gene, CDR1 is WNHNN and CDR2 is SYGVQD (reference sequence). This CDR3 region has 14 residues. Deletions cut 8 bases from V and 7 bases from J, with 18 bases between. CDR3 amino acids: CASSAGQPWNEQFF. The CDR3, as DNA: TGCGCCAGCTCGGCGGGTCAACCGTGGAATGAGCAGTTCTTC.

This chain links TRBV12-3 or TRBV12-4 with TRBJ2-1; D is unresolved. Trimming took 2 bases from V and 10 from J, leaving 9 bases between them. CDR3 length: 12 residues. This CDR3 is CASSLSSSEQFF. Written as DNA, the CDR3 is TGTGCCAGCAGTTTATCGAGTTCCGAGCAGTTCTTC.

The rearrangement uses TRBV5-1 and TRBJ1-4; no reliable D call. Trimming stripped 0 bases from V and 2 bases from J, with 5 bases between. Germline CDR1 reads SGHRS; CDR2 reads YFSETQ. The CDR3 has 14 amino acids. The CDR3 spells CASSLGGTNEKLFF. CDR3 sequence (DNA): TGCGCCAGCAGCTTGGGAGGGACTAATGAAAAACTGTTTTTT. Together with reference TRBV5-1 and TRBJ1-4, the CDR3 gives the full variable domain: KAGVTQTPRYLIKTRGQQVTLSCSPISGHRSVSWYQQTPGQGLQFLFEYFSETQRNKGNFPGRFSGRQFSNSRSEMNVSTLELGDSALYLCASSLGGTNEKLFFGSGTQLSVL.

The chain carries TRBV6-5 and TRBJ2-3; 7 bases map to TRBD2. Trimming cost V 4 bases and J 2 bases; bases outside gene matches: 6. Germline V gene sequence: CDR1 MNHEY, CDR2 SVGAGI. CDR3 size: 15 residues. CDR3 nucleotides: TGTGCCAGCAGTTCAGCTAGCGGAAACACAGATACGCAGTATTTT. It translates to CASSSASGNTDTQYF.

The J gene is TRBJ2-1, the V gene TRBV5-1; perhaps TRBD1 as D (5 bases). The CDR3 runs to 14 residues. CDR1 is SGHRS, CDR2 YFSETQ, per germline. V lost 8 bases and J lost 5, with 17 bases in between. Here the CDR3 DNA reads TGCGCCAGTACTCCAGCAGGGATCAACAATGAGCAGTTCTTC. It yields the protein CASTPAGINNEQFF.

The rearrangement links TRBV25-1 to TRBJ1-1, with unresolved D. Trimming stripped 7 bases from V and 5 bases from J, with 11 bases between. Germline values: CDR1 MGHDK, CDR2 SYGVNS. The CDR3 has 12 residues. In DNA form, the CDR3 reads TGTGCCAGCATTGCGACACGGACTGAAGCTTTCTTT. Translation gives CASIATRTEAFF.

The rearrangement links TRBV10-2 to TRBJ2-1, with 12 nucleotides matching TRBD2. CDR1 and CDR2 (germline): WSHSY, SAAADI. This CDR3 region has 14 residues. With V trimmed by 4 bases and J by 8 bases, 3 bases remained unmatched. The chain's CDR3 is CASSGTSGTYEQFF. Written as DNA, the CDR3 is TGCGCCAGCAGTGGGACTAGCGGGACTTATGAGCAGTTCTTC.

The chain links TRBV19 to TRBJ2-5, with TRBD1 as a possible D gene (7 bases). V was trimmed by 8 bases and J by 3 bases, leaving 19 bases between them. The CDR3 covers 15 residues. Germline assignment: CDR1 LNHDA and CDR2 SQIVND (reference sequence). DNA for the CDR3: TGTGCCAGTGGGGATCTAGGGGGCGGGGAAGAGACCCAGTACTTC. Amino acid sequence: CASGDLGGGEETQYF.

V is TRBV25-1 and J is TRBJ1-2, with D possibly being TRBD1 (6 bases). V was trimmed by 3 bases and J by 6 bases, leaving 14 bases between them. CDR1 is MGHDK, CDR2 SYGVNS, per germline. The CDR3 totals 14 residues. The CDR3: CASSEVYRAHGYTF. CDR3 DNA sequence: TGTGCCAGCAGTGAGGTGTACAGGGCTCATGGCTACACCTTC.

This chain uses TRBV10-1 with TRBJ2-3; tentatively, D is TRBD1 (5 bases). Germline CDR1 is WNHNN and CDR2 is SYGVQD (reference sequence). The length of the CDR3 is 15 residues. Trimming removed 2 bases at V and 4 bases at J, with 13 bases between. The CDR3 sequence is CASSEAQGAADTQYF. DNA for the CDR3: TGCGCCAGCAGTGAGGCCCAAGGGGCCGCAGATACGCAGTATTTT.

The V gene is TRBV15, the J gene TRBJ1-3; 7 bases are shared with TRBD1. Trimming cost V 0 bases and J 1 base; bases outside gene matches: 0. This CDR3 spans 15 amino acids. CDR1 is LNHNV, CDR2 YYDKDF, per germline (reference sequence). CDR3 DNA sequence: TGTGCCACCAGCAGAGAGACAGGGTCTGGAAACACCATATATTTT. Its protein product is CATSRETGSGNTIYF. Looking up the rest from reference TRBV15 and TRBJ1-3 gives the full variable domain: DAMVIQNPRYQVTQFGKPVTLSCSQTLNHNVMYWYQQKSSQAPKLLFHYYDKDFNNEADTPDNFQSRRPNTSFCFLDIRSPGLGDTAMYLCATSRETGSGNTIYFGEGSWLTVV.

This clone was seen a handful of times. The V call is TRBV9, the J call TRBJ2-1, with D possibly being TRBD2 (5 bases). The CDR3 length is 13 residues. V lost 3 bases and J 6 bases, leaving 10 bases between the germline ends. Germline values: CDR1 SGDLS, CDR2 YYNGEE. The CDR3 nucleotides are TGTGCCAGCAGCGCAAGAAGCGGCAATGAGCAGTTCTTC. This gives the protein CASSARSGNEQFF.

The V and J genes are TRBV30 and TRBJ2-6; D is unresolved. The CDR3 extends over 13 amino acids. The V gene's germline CDR1 is GTSNPN and CDR2 SVGIG (reference sequence). V shed 3 bases and J shed 0 bases, with 3 bases lying between them. CDR3 in amino acids: CAWRSSGANVLTF. CDR3 nucleotide sequence: TGTGCCTGGAGGAGCTCTGGGGCCAACGTCCTGACTTTC.

The chain joins TRBV5-5 to TRBJ2-2; tentatively, D is TRBD2 (6 bases). From germline, CDR1 is SGHKS and CDR2 YYEKEE (reference sequence). The V gene lost 4 bases and the J gene lost 4 bases, with 11 bases spanning the gap. The CDR3 sequence is 14 residues long. CDR3 nucleotides: TGTGCCAGCAGCCCCCGGGAGCGCACCGGGGAGCTGTTTTTT. This sequence encodes CASSPRERTGELFF.

CDR3: CAWSSPGDRGSYGYTF. The CDR3 DNA reads TGTGCCTGGAGTTCGCCCGGGGACAGGGGCTCCTATGGCTACACCTTC. The chain couples TRBV30 to TRBJ1-2; TRBD1 matches 10 bases. This CDR3 comprises 16 residues. Looked up from germline, CDR1 is GTSNPN and CDR2 is SVGIG (reference sequence). With 2 bases clipped from V and 4 bases from J, the junction kept 10 bases outside the gene matches. The full variable domain, completed using reference TRBV30 and TRBJ1-2, is SQTIHQWPATLVQPVGSPLSLECTVEGTSNPNLYWYRQAAGRGLQLLFYSVGIGQISSEVPQNLSASRPQDRQFILSSKKLLLSDSGFYLCAWSSPGDRGSYGYTFGSGTRLTVV.

This chain links TRBV5-1 with TRBJ2-1, with D possibly being TRBD2 (6 bases). Germline V gene lookup returns CDR1 SGHRS and CDR2 YFSETQ. The CDR3 spans 16 residues. V lost 0 bases and J lost 0, with 10 bases in between. The CDR3 nucleotides read TGCGCCAGCAGCTTGGATAGCGGCCTCTCCTACAATGAGCAGTTCTTC. Encoded protein: CASSLDSGLSYNEQFF.

The chain is built from TRBV27 and TRBJ2-1; D is unclear. The CDR3 has 14 residues. Looked up from germline, CDR1 is MNHEY and CDR2 is SMNVEV (reference sequence). Trimming left V 2 bases short and J 8 bases short, with 13 bases between. CDR3 protein: CASSLKPGWYEQFF. CDR3 DNA: TGTGCCAGCAGTTTAAAACCCGGGTGGTATGAGCAGTTCTTC.

V and J are TRBV11-2 and TRBJ2-1, with a weak D call TRBD2 (7 bases). This CDR3 is built from 14 residues. Per germline, CDR1 SGHAT and CDR2 FQNNGV. Trimming cost V 3 bases and J 4 bases, with 10 bases left between them. The CDR3 loop is CASSFAGAYNEQFF. The CDR3 region has the DNA TGTGCCAGCAGCTTTGCGGGGGCATACAATGAGCAGTTCTTC.

The gene calls are TRBV5-1 and TRBJ2-3; possible D gene TRBD2, 6 bases. The CDR3 has 15 amino acids. The V end was cut by 0 bases, the J end by 5 bases, with 13 bases between. Looked up from germline, CDR1 is SGHRS and CDR2 is YFSETQ. CDR3 amino acids: CASSLAGDIVDTQYF. In DNA form, the CDR3 reads TGCGCCAGCAGCTTGGCGGGAGATATTGTAGATACGCAGTATTTT.

The CDR3: CSASPGLSYNEQFF. Here the CDR3 DNA reads TGCAGTGCTAGTCCAGGACTCTCCTACAATGAGCAGTTCTTC. The chain joins TRBV20-1 to TRBJ2-1; TRBD2 is a possible D gene (5 bases). The V end was cut by 3 bases, the J end by 0 bases, with 9 bases between. CDR1 and CDR2 (germline): DFQATT, SNEGSKA (reference sequence). The CDR3 sequence is 14 residues long.

The chain employs TRBV30 and TRBJ1-3; 7 bases fit TRBD1. Trimming removed 1 base from V and 3 bases from J; junction bases left unmatched: 3. The CDR3 loop spans 14 amino acids. Per germline, CDR1 GTSNPN and CDR2 SVGIG (reference sequence). The DNA for the CDR3 is TGTGCCTGGAGTGAGGGGACAGATGGAAACACCATATATTTT. It encodes CAWSEGTDGNTIYF.